Listed here are 30 T cell receptor beta chains from one sample, sequenced in a study of cytomegalovirus exposure and HLA in healthy donors. The PCR had 60 Vbeta and 13 Jbeta primers. TCRdb keeps only in-frame clones here, not all; method: immunoSEQ multiplex PCR. The repertoire holds 100,000 to 130,000 clones, with around 85% as singletons. Specimen: PBMCs. All receptors derive from a man aged 25 to 45 in good health and CMV-seronegative.

There are a few counts of this clone. The CDR3 DNA is TGTGCCAGCAGCTTAGCGGGCAGCCCCGAGGGAGCTTTCTTT. Protein product: CASSLAGSPEGAFF. The rearrangement links TRBV7-9 to TRBJ1-1; D is unresolved. The germline CDR1 and CDR2 sequences are SEHNR and FQNEAQ (reference sequence). This CDR3 comprises 14 residues. V shed 0 bases and J shed 10 bases, with 15 bases lying between them.

The chain couples TRBV30 to TRBJ2-2; D call uncertain. V dropped 2 bases and J dropped 2 bases, with 12 bases sitting between them. The germline V gene has CDR1 GTSNPN and CDR2 SVGIG (reference sequence). CDR3 size: 15 residues. CDR3 sequence: CAWSWPEINTGELFF. The CDR3 DNA is TGTGCCTGGAGTTGGCCAGAAATAAACACCGGGGAGCTGTTTTTT.

The genes are TRBV9 and TRBJ2-5; D is uncertain. Germline V gene sequence: CDR1 SGDLS, CDR2 YYNGEE. The CDR3 contains 15 residues. V was trimmed by 3 bases and J by 1 base, leaving 13 bases between them. CDR3 nucleotides: TGTGCCAGCAGCGGAAATCCAGCGATCCAAGAGACCCAGTACTTC. This encodes CASSGNPAIQETQYF. Using reference TRBV9 and TRBJ2-5 for the parts outside the CDR3, the full variable domain is DSGVTQTPKHLITATGQRVTLRCSPRSGDLSVYWYQQSLDQGLQFLIQYYNGEERAKGNILERFSAQQFPDLHSELNLSSLELGDSALYFCASSGNPAIQETQYFGPGTRLLVL.

For the CDR3, the DNA is TGTGCCAGCAGCATCCCTCAGGGAGGAGGCGAAAAACTGTTTTTT. Its translation: CASSIPQGGGEKLFF. The rearrangement uses TRBV7-8 and TRBJ1-4; TRBD1 might be the D (5 bases). The CDR3 contains 15 residues. Germline CDR1 SGHVS, CDR2 FQNEAQ. V gave up 5 bases and J gave up 8 bases, with 18 bases separating them. Filled out from reference TRBV7-8 and TRBJ1-4, the complete variable domain reads GAGVSQSPRYKVAKRGQDVALRCDPISGHVSLFWYQQALGQGPEFLTYFQNEAQLDKSGLPSDRFFAERPEGSVSTLKIQRTQQEDSAVYLCASSIPQGGGEKLFFGSGTQLSVL.

In its sample, this clone was seen a few times. The rearrangement joins TRBV7-9 to TRBJ1-1; D gene ambiguous. The CDR3 is made up of 16 amino acids. Germline-derived CDR1 and CDR2 are SEHNR and FQNEAQ (reference sequence). Between the trimmed V and J ends, which lost 0 bases and 3 bases, there was a span of 14 bases. The CDR3 reads CASSLARLIWDTEAFF. The CDR3 DNA follows: TGTGCCAGCAGCTTAGCCAGACTCATATGGGACACTGAAGCTTTCTTT.

This sequence joins TRBV11-2 and TRBJ2-5; D ambiguous. Per germline, CDR1 SGHAT and CDR2 FQNNGV. The ends were cut back, 5 bases at V and 5 bases at J, with 15 bases in the middle. The CDR3 runs 14 residues. The CDR3 coding sequence is TGTGCCAGCAGCCACGTGGTAACTCTGGAGACCCAGTACTTC. Its translation: CASSHVVTLETQYF. The complete variable domain, with remaining parts taken from reference TRBV11-2 and TRBJ2-5, reads EAGVAQSPRYKIIEKRQSVAFWCNPISGHATLYWYQQILGQGPKLLIQFQNNGVVDDSQLPKDRFSAERLKGVDSTLKIQPAKLEDSAVYLCASSHVVTLETQYFGPGTRLLVL.

The chain links TRBV18 to TRBJ2-5; 10 positions match TRBD2. The CDR3 extends over 14 amino acids. The V segment lost 4 bases and the J segment 3 bases; nucleotides outside the gene matches: 2. Per germline, CDR1 KGHSH and CDR2 LQKENI. The CDR3 DNA sequence: TGTGCCAGCTCACTTACTAGCGGGGAAGAGACCCAGTACTTC. Encoded protein: CASSLTSGEETQYF. The full variable domain, its missing parts supplied by reference TRBV18 and TRBJ2-5, is NAGVMQNPRHLVRRRGQEARLRCSPMKGHSHVYWYRQLPEEGLKFMVYLQKENIIDESGMPKERFSAEFPKEGPSILRIQQVVRGDSAAYFCASSLTSGEETQYFGPGTRLLVL.

This chain uses TRBV2 with TRBJ1-5; D might be TRBD1 (6 bases). Germline CDR1 SNHLY, CDR2 FYNNEI. The CDR3 totals 16 residues. V lost 0 bases to trimming and J lost 5 bases, with 14 bases between them. DNA for the CDR3: TGTGCCAGCAGTGAAGCCCAGGGGACACTGGATCAGCCCCAGCATTTT. Encoded protein: CASSEAQGTLDQPQHF.

The chain recombines TRBV29-1 with TRBJ1-3, with a possible D match to TRBD1 (6 bases). V dropped 6 bases and J dropped 0 bases, with 21 bases sitting between them. The CDR3 totals 17 residues. Germline-derived CDR1 and CDR2 are SQVTM and ANQGSEA. The CDR3 protein is CSVRPGGPSYSGNTIYF. For the CDR3, the DNA is TGCAGCGTCCGCCCGGGGGGCCCGTCCTACTCTGGAAACACCATATATTTT. Full variable domain (remainder filled in from reference TRBV29-1 and TRBJ1-3): SAVISQKPSRDICQRGTSLTIQCQVDSQVTMMFWYRQQPGQSLTLIATANQGSEATYESGFVIDKFPISRPNLTFSTLTVSNMSPEDSSIYLCSVRPGGPSYSGNTIYFGEGSWLTVV.

V and J are TRBV29-1 and TRBJ2-7, with D perhaps TRBD2 (7 bases). The CDR3 runs 13 residues. V lost 5 bases, J lost 0 bases, and 11 bases lay in between. Germline CDR1 reads SQVTM; CDR2 reads ANQGSEA. The CDR3: CSVRGGSSYEQYF. CDR3 sequence (DNA): TGCAGCGTTAGGGGGGGGAGCTCCTACGAGCAGTACTTC.

The genes are TRBV6-1 and TRBJ2-7; possible D gene TRBD2, 7 bases. Germline loops: CDR1 MNHNS, CDR2 SASEGT. The CDR3 runs to 15 residues. V dropped 2 bases and J dropped 1 base, with 12 bases sitting between them. CDR3 protein: CASSEKQGGSYEQYF. The DNA for the CDR3 is TGTGCCAGCAGTGAAAAACAGGGAGGGTCCTACGAGCAGTACTTC.

This rearrangement joins TRBV5-1 to TRBJ2-1; D is perhaps TRBD2 (5 bases). Trimming removed 1 base from V and 6 bases from J, with 11 bases in between. This CDR3 contains 14 residues. Germline lookup yields CDR1 SGHRS and CDR2 YFSETQ. DNA of the CDR3: TGCGCCAGCAGCTTGAATCTAGCCCCCAATGAGCAGTTCTTC. This codes for CASSLNLAPNEQFF.

This chain uses TRBV6-4 with TRBJ2-3; D gene ambiguous. Deletions cut 4 bases from V and 2 bases from J, with 13 bases between. There are 15 residues in the CDR3. Germline CDR1 is MRHNA and CDR2 is SNTAGT. In DNA form, the CDR3 reads TGTGCCAGCAGTGTCTCCGCGATTCCCACAGATACGCAGTATTTT. Its translation is CASSVSAIPTDTQYF.

This rearrangement joins TRBV10-1 to TRBJ2-2, with a weak D call TRBD2 (6 bases). The CDR3 runs 13 residues. From germline, CDR1 is WNHNN and CDR2 SYGVQD (reference sequence). V gave up 6 bases and J gave up 5 bases, with 10 bases separating them. The CDR3: CASRDGGTGELFF. CDR3 sequence (DNA): TGCGCCAGCAGAGACGGAGGGACCGGGGAGCTGTTTTTT.

Relative to its sample, this clone is medium-sized. The chain recombines TRBV6-4 with TRBJ2-3; 11 nucleotides line up with TRBD2. The V gene end was trimmed by 4 bases and the J gene end by 2 bases; junction bases not matched to a gene: 2. This CDR3 contains 15 residues. Germline V gives CDR1 MRHNA, CDR2 SNTAGT. As DNA, the CDR3 is TGTGCCAGCAGTGCGGGACTAGCGGACACAGATACGCAGTATTTT. The encoded protein is CASSAGLADTDTQYF.

This clone was counted a few times. The chain employs TRBV6-5 and TRBJ1-1; 7 nucleotides match TRBD1. Germline CDR1 MNHEY, CDR2 SVGAGI. The CDR3 is made up of 13 amino acids. V was pared by 6 bases and J by 3 bases, with 4 bases of the junction left unmatched. CDR3 bases: TGTGCCAGCAGCTTAACAGGGGACACTGAAGCTTTCTTT. Protein product: CASSLTGDTEAFF.

This clone came up a few times. The chain has TRBV4-1 and TRBJ2-3; the match to TRBD2 covers 14 bases. Germline assignment: CDR1 MGHRA and CDR2 YSYEKL. CDR3 length equals 17 residues. The V segment lost 4 bases and the J segment 0 bases; nucleotides outside the gene matches: 3. Here the CDR3 reads CASSPGLAGASTDTQYF. The DNA for the CDR3 is TGCGCCAGCAGCCCGGGACTAGCGGGAGCAAGCACAGATACGCAGTATTTT.

The V call is TRBV6-5, the J call TRBJ2-7; the match to TRBD1 covers 9 bases. Germline values: CDR1 MNHEY, CDR2 SVGAGI. This CDR3 has 14 residues. Germline trimming cut 4 bases from V and 6 bases from J; bases unmatched to any gene: 7. CDR3 residues: CASSWDRVSGEQYF. The CDR3 region has the DNA TGTGCCAGCAGTTGGGACAGGGTATCCGGCGAGCAGTACTTC.

CDR3 amino acids: CASSFGLAKNIQYF. Written as DNA, the CDR3 is TGTGCCAGCAGCTTCGGACTAGCCAAAAACATTCAGTACTTC. The V and J genes are TRBV5-4 and TRBJ2-4; weak D call: TRBD2 (5 bases). Germline values: CDR1 SGHNT, CDR2 YYREEE (reference sequence). The CDR3 contains 14 residues. V lost 2 bases and J 0 bases, leaving 6 bases between the germline ends.

CDR3 in amino acids: CASSPSAGNQPQHF. DNA for the CDR3: TGTGCCAGCTCGCCCTCGGCGGGCAATCAGCCCCAGCATTTT. The chain links TRBV18 to TRBJ1-5; D not resolved. This CDR3 contains 14 residues. Germline assignment: CDR1 KGHSH and CDR2 LQKENI. V lost 6 bases and J 2 bases, leaving 11 bases between the germline ends.

The chain is built from TRBV4-1 and TRBJ1-1; maybe TRBD1 (6 bases). Germline lookup yields CDR1 MGHRA and CDR2 YSYEKL. Deletions cut 3 bases from V and 4 bases from J, with 15 bases between. The CDR3 has 15 residues. The CDR3 here is CASSHRGGASTEAFF. The DNA for the CDR3 is TGCGCCAGCAGCCACCGAGGGGGGGCGAGCACTGAAGCTTTCTTT.

The rearrangement joins TRBV6-1 to TRBJ2-7; possible D gene TRBD1, 6 bases. Trimming pared 4 bases from V and 5 bases from J, leaving 21 bases between. The length of the CDR3 is 16 residues. The V gene's germline CDR1 is MNHNS and CDR2 SASEGT. CDR3 amino acids: CASSAAQGTLRDEQYF. CDR3 DNA sequence: TGTGCCAGCAGTGCCGCACAGGGCACCCTCAGGGACGAGCAGTACTTC.

This chain connects TRBV7-8 to TRBJ2-3; possible D gene TRBD2, 5 bases. CDR3 size: 18 residues. V lost 2 bases and J 2 bases, leaving 20 bases between the germline ends. Germline V gives CDR1 SGHVS, CDR2 FQNEAQ. The CDR3 DNA reads TGTGCCAGCAGCTTAAGGTTTAGCGTTCGGACCGACACAGATACGCAGTATTTT. Translating it yields CASSLRFSVRTDTDTQYF.

Only one count was recorded for this clone. The genes are TRBV11-1 and TRBJ1-5, with TRBD1 matching 7 bases. Germline V CDR1 and CDR2: SGHAT, FQDESV (reference sequence). Losses at the gene ends were 3 bases for V and 7 bases for J; bases not matched to a gene: 3. CDR3 length: 13 residues. CDR3 region: CASSFGRGQPQHF. The CDR3 DNA sequence: TGTGCCAGCAGCTTTGGCAGGGGGCAGCCCCAGCATTTT.

This rearrangement joins TRBV10-2 to TRBJ2-1; 11 positions match TRBD2. Per germline, CDR1 WSHSY and CDR2 SAAADI. The CDR3 runs 16 residues. Trimming took 4 bases from V and 8 from J; bases not matched to a gene: 10. CDR3 region: CASSGKLAGETHEQFF. CDR3 in DNA: TGCGCCAGCAGTGGAAAACTAGCGGGAGAAACCCATGAGCAGTTCTTC.

This clone was recorded once. The chain employs TRBV7-9 and TRBJ2-3, with no clear D. This CDR3 comprises 12 residues. Trimming left V 5 bases short and J 6 bases short, with 9 bases between. Germline lookup yields CDR1 SEHNR and CDR2 FQNEAQ (reference sequence). The CDR3 bases are TGTGCCAGCAGCGGCTTTGTGGATACGCAGTATTTT. Encoded protein: CASSGFVDTQYF.

In this sample, this clone turned up once. The chain has TRBV5-1 and TRBJ2-1, with 8 bases fitting TRBD1. From germline, CDR1 is SGHRS and CDR2 YFSETQ. After removal of 3 bases from V and 7 bases from J, the junction contained 6 bases not matched to a gene. This CDR3 has 14 amino acids. Written as DNA, the CDR3 is TGCGCCAGCAGCTCGCGACAGGGGCGGAATGAGCAGTTCTTC. This translates into CASSSRQGRNEQFF.

This sequence joins TRBV4-1 and TRBJ1-3; the D is unclear. This CDR3 is built from 15 residues. Germline CDR1 and CDR2: MGHRA and YSYEKL. V was trimmed by 4 bases and J by 0 bases, leaving 10 bases between them. CDR3 loop: CASSLSRDSGNTIYF. CDR3 DNA sequence: TGCGCCAGCAGCCTTTCGAGGGACTCTGGAAACACCATATATTTT.

V and J are TRBV15 and TRBJ1-2; a possible D gene is TRBD1 (5 bases). CDR1 is LNHNV and CDR2 is YYDKDF in the germline V gene (reference sequence). The CDR3 is 15 residues long. Trimming stripped 1 base from V and 6 bases from J, with 15 bases between. CDR3 coding DNA: TGTGCCACCAGCAGAGTTGGCGGGGGTACAGATGGCTACACCTTC. It translates to CATSRVGGGTDGYTF.

The chain employs TRBV5-1 and TRBJ2-7, with 9 bases aligning to TRBD1. Germline loops: CDR1 SGHRS, CDR2 YFSETQ. V lost 4 bases to trimming and J lost 3 bases; unmatched junction nucleotides: 5. This CDR3 spans 14 amino acids. In nucleotides, the CDR3 is TGCGCCAGCAGCCCATGGACAGGGGACTACGAGCAGTACTTC. Translated: CASSPWTGDYEQYF.